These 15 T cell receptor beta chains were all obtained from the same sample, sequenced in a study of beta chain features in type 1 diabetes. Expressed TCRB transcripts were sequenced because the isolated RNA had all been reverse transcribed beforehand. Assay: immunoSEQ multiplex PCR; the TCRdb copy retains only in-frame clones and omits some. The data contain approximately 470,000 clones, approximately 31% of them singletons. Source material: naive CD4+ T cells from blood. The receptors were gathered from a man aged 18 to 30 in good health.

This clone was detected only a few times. CDR3 bases: TGTGCCAGCAGCGTAGGTCGGGGAAGCTCTGGAAACACCATATATTTT. This translates into CASSVGRGSSGNTIYF. The chain couples TRBV9 to TRBJ1-3; D remains ambiguous. This CDR3 comprises 16 residues. CDR1 SGDLS and CDR2 YYNGEE come from the germline V gene. Trimming pared 0 bases from V and 0 bases from J, leaving 10 bases between. Full variable domain (rest looked up from reference TRBV9 and TRBJ1-3): DSGVTQTPKHLITATGQRVTLRCSPRSGDLSVYWYQQSLDQGLQFLIQYYNGEERAKGNILERFSAQQFPDLHSELNLSSLELGDSALYFCASSVGRGSSGNTIYFGEGSWLTVV.

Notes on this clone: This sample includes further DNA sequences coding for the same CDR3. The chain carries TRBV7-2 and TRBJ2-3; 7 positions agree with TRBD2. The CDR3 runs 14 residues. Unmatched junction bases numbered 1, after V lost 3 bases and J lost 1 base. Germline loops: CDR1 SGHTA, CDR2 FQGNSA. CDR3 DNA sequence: TGTGCCAGCAGCTTTACTAGCGGCACAGATACGCAGTATTTT. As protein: CASSFTSGTDTQYF.

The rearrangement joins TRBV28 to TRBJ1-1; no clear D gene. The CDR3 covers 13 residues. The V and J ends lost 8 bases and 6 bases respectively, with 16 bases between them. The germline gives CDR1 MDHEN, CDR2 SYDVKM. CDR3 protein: CASQPAKRAEAFF. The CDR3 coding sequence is TGTGCCAGCCAACCCGCAAAGAGGGCTGAAGCTTTCTTT.

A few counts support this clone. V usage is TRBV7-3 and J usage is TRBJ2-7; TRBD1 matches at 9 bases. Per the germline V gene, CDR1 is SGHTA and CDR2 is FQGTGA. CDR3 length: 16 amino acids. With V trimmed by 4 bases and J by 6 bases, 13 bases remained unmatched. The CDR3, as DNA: TGTGCCAGCAGCTCGTACCCGACAGGGGGAAACTTCGAGCAGTACTTC. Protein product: CASSSYPTGGNFEQYF. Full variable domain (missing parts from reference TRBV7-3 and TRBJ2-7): GAGVSQTPSNKVTEKGKYVELRCDPISGHTALYWYRQSLGQGPEFLIYFQGTGAADDSGLPNDRFFAVRPEGSVSTLKIQRTERGDSAVYLCASSSYPTGGNFEQYFGPGTRLTVT.

The CDR3: CASSLRSQPQHF. The CDR3 DNA reads TGTGCCAGCAGCTTACGTAGTCAGCCCCAGCATTTT. This chain connects TRBV7-9 to TRBJ1-5; D ambiguous. The CDR3 sequence is 12 residues long. Between the trimmed V and J ends, which lost 2 bases and 6 bases, there was a span of 5 bases. Germline V CDR1 and CDR2: SEHNR, FQNEAQ (reference sequence).

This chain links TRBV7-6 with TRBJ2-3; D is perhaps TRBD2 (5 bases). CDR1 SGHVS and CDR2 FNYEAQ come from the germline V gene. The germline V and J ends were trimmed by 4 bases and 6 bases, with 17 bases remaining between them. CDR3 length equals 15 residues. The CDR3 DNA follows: TGTGCCAGCAGCTCCAACCGGGCCGGACTGGATACGCAGTATTTT. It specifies CASSSNRAGLDTQYF.

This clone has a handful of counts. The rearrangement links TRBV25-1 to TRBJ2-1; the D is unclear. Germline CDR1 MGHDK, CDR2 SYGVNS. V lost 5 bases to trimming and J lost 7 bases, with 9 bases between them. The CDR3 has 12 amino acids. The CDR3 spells CASSPLWNEQFF. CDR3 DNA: TGTGCCAGCAGTCCACTTTGGAATGAGCAGTTCTTC.

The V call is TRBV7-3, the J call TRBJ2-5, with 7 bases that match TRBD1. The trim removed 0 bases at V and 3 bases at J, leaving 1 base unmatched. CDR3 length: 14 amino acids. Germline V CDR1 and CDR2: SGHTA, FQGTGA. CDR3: CASSLTGGKETQYF. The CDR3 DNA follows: TGTGCCAGCAGCTTAACAGGGGGCAAAGAGACCCAGTACTTC.

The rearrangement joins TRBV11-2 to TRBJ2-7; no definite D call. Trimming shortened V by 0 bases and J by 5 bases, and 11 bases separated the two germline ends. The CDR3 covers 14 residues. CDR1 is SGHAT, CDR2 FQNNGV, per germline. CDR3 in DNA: TGTGCCAGCAGCTTAGATCTATTGGGTCACGAGCAGTACTTC. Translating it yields CASSLDLLGHEQYF.

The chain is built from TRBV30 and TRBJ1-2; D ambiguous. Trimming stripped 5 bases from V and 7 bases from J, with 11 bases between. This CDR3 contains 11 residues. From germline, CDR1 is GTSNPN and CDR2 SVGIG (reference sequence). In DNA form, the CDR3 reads TGTGCCTGGTCTGGAGGGTTTGGCTACACCTTC. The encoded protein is CAWSGGFGYTF.

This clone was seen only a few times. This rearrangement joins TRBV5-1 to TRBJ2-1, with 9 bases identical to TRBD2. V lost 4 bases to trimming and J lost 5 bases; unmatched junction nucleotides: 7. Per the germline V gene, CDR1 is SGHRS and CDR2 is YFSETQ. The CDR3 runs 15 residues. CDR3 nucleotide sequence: TGCGCCAGCAGCGGCGGACTAGCGCGTAACAATGAGCAGTTCTTC. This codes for CASSGGLARNNEQFF.

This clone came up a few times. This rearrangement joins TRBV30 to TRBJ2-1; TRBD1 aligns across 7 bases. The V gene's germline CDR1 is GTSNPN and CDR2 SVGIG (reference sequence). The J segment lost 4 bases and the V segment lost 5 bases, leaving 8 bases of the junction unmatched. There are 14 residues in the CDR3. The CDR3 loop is CAWGSGTEYNEQFF. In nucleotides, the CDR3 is TGTGCCTGGGGTTCCGGGACAGAGTACAATGAGCAGTTCTTC.

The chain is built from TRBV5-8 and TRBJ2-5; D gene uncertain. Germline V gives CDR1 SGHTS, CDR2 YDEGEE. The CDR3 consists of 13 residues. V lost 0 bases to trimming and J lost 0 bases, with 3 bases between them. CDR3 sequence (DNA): TGTGCCAGCAGCTTGGGGAACCAAGAGACCCAGTACTTC. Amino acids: CASSLGNQETQYF.

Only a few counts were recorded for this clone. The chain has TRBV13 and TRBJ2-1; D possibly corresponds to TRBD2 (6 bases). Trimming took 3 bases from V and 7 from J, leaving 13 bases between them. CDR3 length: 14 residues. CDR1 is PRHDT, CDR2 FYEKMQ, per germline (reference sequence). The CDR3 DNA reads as TGTGCCAGCAGCTTTACGGGAGCAGCAAATGAGCAGTTCTTC. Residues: CASSFTGAANEQFF.

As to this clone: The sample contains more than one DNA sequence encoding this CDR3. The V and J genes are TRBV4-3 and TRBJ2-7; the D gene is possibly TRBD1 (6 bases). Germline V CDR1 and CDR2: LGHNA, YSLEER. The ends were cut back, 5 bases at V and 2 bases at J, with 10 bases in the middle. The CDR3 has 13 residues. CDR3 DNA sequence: TGCGCCAGCAGCTTAGACAGGACCTACGAGCAGTACTTC. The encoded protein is CASSLDRTYEQYF.